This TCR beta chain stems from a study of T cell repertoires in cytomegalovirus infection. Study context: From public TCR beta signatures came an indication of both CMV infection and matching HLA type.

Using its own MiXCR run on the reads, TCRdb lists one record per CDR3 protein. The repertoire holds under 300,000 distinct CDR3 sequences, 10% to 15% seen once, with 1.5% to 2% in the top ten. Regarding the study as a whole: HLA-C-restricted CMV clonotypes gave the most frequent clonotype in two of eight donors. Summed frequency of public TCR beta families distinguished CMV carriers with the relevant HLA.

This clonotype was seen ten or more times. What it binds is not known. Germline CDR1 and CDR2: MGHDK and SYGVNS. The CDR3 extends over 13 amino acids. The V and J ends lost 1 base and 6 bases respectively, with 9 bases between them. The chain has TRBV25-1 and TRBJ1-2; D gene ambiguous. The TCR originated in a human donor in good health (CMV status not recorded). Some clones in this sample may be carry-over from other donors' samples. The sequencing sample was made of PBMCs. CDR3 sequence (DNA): TGTGCCAGCAGTGAATCGTACAGTCATGGCTACACCTTC. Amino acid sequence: CASSESYSHGYTF.